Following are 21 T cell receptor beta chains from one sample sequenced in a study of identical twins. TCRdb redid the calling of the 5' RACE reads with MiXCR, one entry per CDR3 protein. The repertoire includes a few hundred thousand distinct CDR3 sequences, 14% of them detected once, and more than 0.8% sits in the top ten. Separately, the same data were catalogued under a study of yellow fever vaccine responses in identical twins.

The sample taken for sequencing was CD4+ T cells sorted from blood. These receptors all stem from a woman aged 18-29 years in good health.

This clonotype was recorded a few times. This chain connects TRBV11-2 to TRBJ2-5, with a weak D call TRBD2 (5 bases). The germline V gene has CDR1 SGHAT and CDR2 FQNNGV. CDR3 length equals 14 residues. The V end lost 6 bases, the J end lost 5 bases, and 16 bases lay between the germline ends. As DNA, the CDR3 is TGTGCCAGCAGTCCAACACTAGTCGGGGAGACCCAGTACTTC. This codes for CASSPTLVGETQYF.

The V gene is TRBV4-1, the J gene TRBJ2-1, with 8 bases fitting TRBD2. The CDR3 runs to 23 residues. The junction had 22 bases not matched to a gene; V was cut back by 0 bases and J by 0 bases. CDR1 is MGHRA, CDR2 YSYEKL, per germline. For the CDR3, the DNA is TGCGCCAGCAGCCAAGAATATCGCCGAAAAGCGGGAGTCTCCCCGAGCTCCTACAATGAGCAGTTCTTC. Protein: CASSQEYRRKAGVSPSSYNEQFF.

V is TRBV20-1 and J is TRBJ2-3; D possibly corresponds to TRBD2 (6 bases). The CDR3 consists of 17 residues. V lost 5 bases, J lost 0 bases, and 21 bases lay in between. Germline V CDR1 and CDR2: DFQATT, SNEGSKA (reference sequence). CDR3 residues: CSADPPLASTSTDTQYF. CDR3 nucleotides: TGCAGTGCTGACCCCCCGCTAGCGTCCACTAGCACAGATACGCAGTATTTT.

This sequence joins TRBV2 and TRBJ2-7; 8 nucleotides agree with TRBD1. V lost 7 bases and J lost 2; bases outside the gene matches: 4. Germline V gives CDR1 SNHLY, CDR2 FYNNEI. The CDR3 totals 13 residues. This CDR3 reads CASNRQGTYEQYF. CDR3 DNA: TGTGCCAGCAATAGACAGGGGACCTACGAGCAGTACTTC.

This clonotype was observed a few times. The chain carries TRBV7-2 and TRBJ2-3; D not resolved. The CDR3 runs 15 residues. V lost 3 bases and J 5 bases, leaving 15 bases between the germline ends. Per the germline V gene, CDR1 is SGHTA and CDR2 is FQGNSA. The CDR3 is CASSFPRTSGDTQYF. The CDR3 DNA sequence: TGTGCCAGCAGCTTTCCGCGGACCTCAGGAGATACGCAGTATTTT.

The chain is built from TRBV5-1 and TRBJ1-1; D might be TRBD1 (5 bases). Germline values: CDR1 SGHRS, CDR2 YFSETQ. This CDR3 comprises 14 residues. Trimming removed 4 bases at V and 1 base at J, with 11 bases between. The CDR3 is CASSNEGTNTEAFF. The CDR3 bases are TGCGCCAGCAGCAACGAGGGGACGAACACTGAAGCTTTCTTT.

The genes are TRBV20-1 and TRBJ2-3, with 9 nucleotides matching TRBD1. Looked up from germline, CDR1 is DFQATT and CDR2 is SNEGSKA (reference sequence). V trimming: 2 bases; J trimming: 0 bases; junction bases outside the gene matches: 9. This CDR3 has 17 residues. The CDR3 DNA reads TGCAGTGCTAGAAGAGGACAGGGGATACCTAGCACAGATACGCAGTATTTT. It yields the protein CSARRGQGIPSTDTQYF.

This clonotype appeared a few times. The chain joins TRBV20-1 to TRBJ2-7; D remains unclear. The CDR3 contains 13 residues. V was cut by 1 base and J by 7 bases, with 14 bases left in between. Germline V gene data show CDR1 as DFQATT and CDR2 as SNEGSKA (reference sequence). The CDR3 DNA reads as TGCAGTGCTAGAGTACAATCTGGCCCAGAGCAGTACTTC. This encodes CSARVQSGPEQYF.

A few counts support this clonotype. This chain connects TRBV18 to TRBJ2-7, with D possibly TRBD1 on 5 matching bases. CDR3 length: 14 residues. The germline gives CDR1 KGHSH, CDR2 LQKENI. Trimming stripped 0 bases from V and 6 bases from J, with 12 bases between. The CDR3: CASSPPIQGREQYF. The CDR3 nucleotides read TGTGCCAGCTCACCACCTATTCAGGGTCGCGAGCAGTACTTC.

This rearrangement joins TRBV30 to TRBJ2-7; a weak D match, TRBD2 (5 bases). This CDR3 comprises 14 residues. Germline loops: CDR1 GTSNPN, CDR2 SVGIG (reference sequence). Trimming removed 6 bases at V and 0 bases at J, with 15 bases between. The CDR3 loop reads CACESGTPSYEQYF. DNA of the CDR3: TGTGCCTGCGAAAGCGGAACCCCCTCCTACGAGCAGTACTTC.

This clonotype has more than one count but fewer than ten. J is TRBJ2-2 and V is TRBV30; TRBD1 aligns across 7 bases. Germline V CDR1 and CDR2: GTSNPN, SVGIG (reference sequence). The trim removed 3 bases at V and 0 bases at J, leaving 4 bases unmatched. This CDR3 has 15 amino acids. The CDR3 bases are TGTGCCTGGAGGCTCAGGGGGTCGAACACCGGGGAGCTGTTTTTT. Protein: CAWRLRGSNTGELFF.

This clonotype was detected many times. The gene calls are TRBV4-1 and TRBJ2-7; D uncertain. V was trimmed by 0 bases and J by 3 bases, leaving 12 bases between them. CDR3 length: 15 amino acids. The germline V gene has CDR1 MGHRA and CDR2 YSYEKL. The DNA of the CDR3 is TGCGCCAGCAGCCAAGACCAATATCATAACTACGAGCAGTACTTC. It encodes CASSQDQYHNYEQYF.

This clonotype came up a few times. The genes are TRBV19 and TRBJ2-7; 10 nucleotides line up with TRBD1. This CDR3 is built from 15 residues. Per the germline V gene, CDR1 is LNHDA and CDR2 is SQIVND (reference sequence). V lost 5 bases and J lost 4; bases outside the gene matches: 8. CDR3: CASSERQGARYEQYF. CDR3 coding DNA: TGTGCCAGTAGTGAAAGACAGGGGGCGCGGTACGAGCAGTACTTC.

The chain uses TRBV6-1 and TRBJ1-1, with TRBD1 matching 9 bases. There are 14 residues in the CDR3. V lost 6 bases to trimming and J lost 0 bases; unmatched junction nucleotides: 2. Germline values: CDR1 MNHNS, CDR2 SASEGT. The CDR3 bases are TGTGCCAGCAGGGGGACAGGGCTGAACACTGAAGCTTTCTTT. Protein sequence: CASRGTGLNTEAFF.

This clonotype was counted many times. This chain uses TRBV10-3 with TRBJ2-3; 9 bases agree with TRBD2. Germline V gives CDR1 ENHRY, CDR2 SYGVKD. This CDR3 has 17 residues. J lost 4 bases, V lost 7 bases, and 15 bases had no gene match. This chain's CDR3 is CAINVRGRTSDADTQYF. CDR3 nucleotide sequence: TGTGCCATCAACGTTCGGGGGAGGACTAGCGACGCAGATACGCAGTATTTT.

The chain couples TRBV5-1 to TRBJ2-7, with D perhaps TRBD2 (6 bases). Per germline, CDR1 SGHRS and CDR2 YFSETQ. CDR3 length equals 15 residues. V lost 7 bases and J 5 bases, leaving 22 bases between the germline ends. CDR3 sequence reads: CASATLEKGTHEQYF. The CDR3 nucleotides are TGCGCCAGCGCCACCCTAGAAAAGGGGACTCACGAGCAGTACTTC.

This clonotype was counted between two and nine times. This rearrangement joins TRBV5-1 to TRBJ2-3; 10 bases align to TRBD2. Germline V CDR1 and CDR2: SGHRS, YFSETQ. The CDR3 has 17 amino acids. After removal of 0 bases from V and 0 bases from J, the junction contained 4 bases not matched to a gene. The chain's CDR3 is CASSLAKLAGSTDTQYF. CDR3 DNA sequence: TGCGCCAGCAGCTTGGCCAAACTAGCGGGGAGCACAGATACGCAGTATTTT.

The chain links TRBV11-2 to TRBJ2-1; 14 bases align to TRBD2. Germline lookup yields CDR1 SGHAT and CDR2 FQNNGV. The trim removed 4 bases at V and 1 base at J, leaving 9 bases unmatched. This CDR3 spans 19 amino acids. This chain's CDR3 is CASSSVPGLAGASYNEQFF. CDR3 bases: TGTGCCAGCAGCTCCGTCCCGGGACTAGCGGGAGCGTCCTACAATGAGCAGTTCTTC.

CDR3 residues: CASSYGGVLQETQYF. CDR3 sequence (DNA): TGTGCCAGCAGTTACGGGGGGGTCCTACAAGAGACCCAGTACTTC. The V gene is TRBV6-5, the J gene TRBJ2-5; TRBD2 agrees at 7 bases. The CDR3 is made up of 15 amino acids. The V gene end was trimmed by 2 bases and the J gene end by 2 bases; junction bases not matched to a gene: 5. CDR1 MNHEY and CDR2 SVGAGI come from the germline V gene.

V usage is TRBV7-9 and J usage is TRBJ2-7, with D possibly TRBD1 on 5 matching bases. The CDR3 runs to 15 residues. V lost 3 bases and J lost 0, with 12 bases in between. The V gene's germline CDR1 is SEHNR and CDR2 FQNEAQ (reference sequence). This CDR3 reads CASSFRRTNSYEQYF. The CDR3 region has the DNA TGTGCCAGCAGCTTCAGAAGGACAAACTCCTACGAGCAGTACTTC.

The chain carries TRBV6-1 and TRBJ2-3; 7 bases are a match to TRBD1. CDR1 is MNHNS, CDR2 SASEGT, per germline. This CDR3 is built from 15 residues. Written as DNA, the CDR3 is TGTGCAGCAAAGACAGGGTTACTAAGCACAGATACGCAGTATTTT. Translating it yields CAAKTGLLSTDTQYF.